This TCR beta chain is drawn from a study of blood T cell repertoires in COVID-19. About the study: The origin of the acute and convalescent COVID-19 samples was the United States, Italy and Spain. T cells, B-cell-depleted T cells, or PBMCs provided the cDNA or gDNA that served as material.

Some clones are missing from TCRdb's copy, which holds only in-frame ones; the method was immunoSEQ multiplex PCR. The data contain approximately 41,000 clones, around 83% of them seen just once; the ten biggest clones take up approximately 43%. Per the germline V gene, CDR1 is SGHRS and CDR2 is YFSETQ. The CDR3 is 13 residues long. Trimming stripped 4 bases from V and 6 bases from J, with 10 bases between. The chain joins TRBV5-1 to TRBJ2-2; D is possibly TRBD2 (6 bases). Sequencing was carried out using peripheral blood. This sequence was found in a woman at least 80 years old with acute or convalescent COVID-19. CDR3 bases: TGCGCCAGCAGCCTTTGGGGGGCCGGGGAGCTGTTTTTT. It is translated as CASSLWGAGELFF.